This T cell receptor beta chain derives from a study of shared clonotypes between healthy human individuals. Study at large: Used for every donor were three CD4 naive, three CD4 memory, two CD8 naive and one CD8 memory plate.

Assay used: immunoSEQ multiplex PCR; TCRdb lists only in-frame clones, some missing. The sample contains about 680,000 clones, about 91% of which appear only once. Study-wide results and caveats: How much donors shared clonotypes was expected to be affected by sequencing depth. Having only a few donors restricted how much genetic and exposure-history diversity was captured.

CDR1 and CDR2 from the germline V gene are SQVTM and ANQGSEA. Between the trimmed V and J ends, which lost 7 bases and 0 bases, there was a span of 11 bases. The CDR3 is 13 amino acids. The naive CD8 population came from CD45RO-negative cells selected for CCR7, without terminally differentiated effector memory CD45RA+ cells. With regard to this clone: What it binds is unknown.

The J gene is TRBJ2-3, the V gene TRBV29-1; weak D call: TRBD2 (5 bases). The sequenced sample consisted of naive CD8+ T cells sorted from blood. The receptor comes from a man aged 30-40 years in good health. The CDR3 nucleotides read TGCAGCGGCAGCGGCATTAGCACAGATACGCAGTATTTT. This gives the protein CSGSGISTDTQYF.